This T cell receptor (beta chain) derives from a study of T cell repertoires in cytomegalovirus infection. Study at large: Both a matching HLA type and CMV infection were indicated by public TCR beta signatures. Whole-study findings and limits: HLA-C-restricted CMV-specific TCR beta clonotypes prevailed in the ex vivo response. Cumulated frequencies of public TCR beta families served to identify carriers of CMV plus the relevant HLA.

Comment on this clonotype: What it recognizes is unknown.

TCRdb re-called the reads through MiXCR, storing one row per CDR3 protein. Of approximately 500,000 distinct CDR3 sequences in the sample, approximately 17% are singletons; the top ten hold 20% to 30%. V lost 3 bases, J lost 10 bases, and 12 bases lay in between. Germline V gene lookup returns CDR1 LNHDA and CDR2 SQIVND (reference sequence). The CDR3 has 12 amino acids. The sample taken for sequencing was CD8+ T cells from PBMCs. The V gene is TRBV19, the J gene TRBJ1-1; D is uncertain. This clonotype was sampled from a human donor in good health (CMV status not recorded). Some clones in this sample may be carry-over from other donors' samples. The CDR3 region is CASSIGAFGAFF. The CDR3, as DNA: TGTGCCAGTAGTATTGGAGCATTTGGAGCTTTCTTT.